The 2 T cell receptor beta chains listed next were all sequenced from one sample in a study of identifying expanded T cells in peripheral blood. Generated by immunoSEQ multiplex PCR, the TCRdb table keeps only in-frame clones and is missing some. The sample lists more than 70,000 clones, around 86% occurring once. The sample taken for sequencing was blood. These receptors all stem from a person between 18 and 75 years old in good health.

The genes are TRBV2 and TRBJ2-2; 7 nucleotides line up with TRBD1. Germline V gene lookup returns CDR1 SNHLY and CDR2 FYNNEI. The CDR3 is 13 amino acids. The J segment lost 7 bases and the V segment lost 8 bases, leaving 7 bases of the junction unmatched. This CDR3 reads CASHGQALGELFF. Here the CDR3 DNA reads TGTGCCAGCCACGGACAGGCTCTCGGGGAGCTGTTTTTT.

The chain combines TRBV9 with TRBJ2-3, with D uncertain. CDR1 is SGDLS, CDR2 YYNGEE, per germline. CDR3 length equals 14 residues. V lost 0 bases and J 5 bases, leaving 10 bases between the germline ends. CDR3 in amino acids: CASSVVGGGDTQYF. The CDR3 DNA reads TGTGCCAGCAGCGTAGTGGGCGGTGGAGATACGCAGTATTTT.